The 4 T cell receptor beta chains given below trace back to one sample, sequenced in a study of T cells in Graves' hyperthyroidism and ophthalmopathy. Researchers amplified the TCR beta CDR3 regions from RNA transcripts. Using the HTBI primer set, a first-round RT-PCR was run on the TCR CDR3. TCRdb itself ran the multiplex PCR reads through MiXCR, one entry per CDR3 protein. Of fewer than 400,000 distinct CDR3 sequences in the sample, 20% to 25% were seen once. Input material: blood. These receptors all come from a man aged 45 to 65 with Graves' hyperthyroidism.

In this sample, this clonotype turned up once. Relative to the germline gene, one junction end is altered; a read error may explain this. The rearrangement uses TRBV20-1 and TRBJ2-5, with no clear D. This CDR3 has 13 residues. Germline V CDR1 and CDR2: DFQATT, SNEGSKA (reference sequence). DNA for the CDR3: TGCAGTGCTAGAGATCCCCATAAAGAGACCCAGTGCTTC. Protein sequence: CSARDPHKETQCF.

This clonotype was counted ten times or more. J is TRBJ1-1 and V is TRBV29-1; D might be TRBD1 (5 bases). The CDR3 consists of 13 residues. Germline V gene data show CDR1 as SQVTM and CDR2 as ANQGSEA. V was trimmed by 4 bases and J by 3 bases, leaving 12 bases between them. The CDR3 loop is CSVATVGDTEAFF. CDR3 bases: TGCAGCGTTGCTACGGTAGGGGACACTGAAGCTTTCTTT.

The V and J genes are TRBV27 and TRBJ1-6, with D maybe TRBD1 (5 bases). Germline assignment: CDR1 MNHEY and CDR2 SMNVEV (reference sequence). The length of the CDR3 is 15 residues. Trimming stripped 5 bases from V and 6 bases from J, with 14 bases between. CDR3 nucleotides: TGTGCCAGCAGTCTTGGCAGGGTTGCTAATTCACCCCTCCACTTT. It is translated as CASSLGRVANSPLHF.

As DNA, the CDR3 is TGCAGTGCTAGACCAGCTAGCGGGCGATACGAGCAGTACTTC. Translated, it gives CSARPASGRYEQYF. This chain joins TRBV20-1 and TRBJ2-7, with TRBD2 matching 8 bases. Germline V lookup: CDR1 DFQATT, CDR2 SNEGSKA (reference sequence). The CDR3 spans 14 residues. With V trimmed by 2 bases and J by 4 bases, 7 bases remained unmatched.